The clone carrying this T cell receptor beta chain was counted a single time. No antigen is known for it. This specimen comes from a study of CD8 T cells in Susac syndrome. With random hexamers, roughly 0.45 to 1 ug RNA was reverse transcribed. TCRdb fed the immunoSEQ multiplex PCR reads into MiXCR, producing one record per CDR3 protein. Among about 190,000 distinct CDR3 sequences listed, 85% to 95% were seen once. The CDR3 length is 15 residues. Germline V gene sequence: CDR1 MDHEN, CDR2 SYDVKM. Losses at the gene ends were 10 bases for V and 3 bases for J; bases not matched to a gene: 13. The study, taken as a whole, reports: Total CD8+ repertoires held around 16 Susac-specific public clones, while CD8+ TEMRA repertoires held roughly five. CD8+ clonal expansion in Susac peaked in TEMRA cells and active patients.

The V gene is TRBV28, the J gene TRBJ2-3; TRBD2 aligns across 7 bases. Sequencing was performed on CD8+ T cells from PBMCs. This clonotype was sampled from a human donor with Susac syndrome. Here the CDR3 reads CATTQAGVRTDTQYF. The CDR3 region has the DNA TGTGCCACCACCCAGGCGGGGGTGAGAACAGATACGCAGTATTTT.